The entry that follows covers one TCR beta chain sequence. The antigen is unknown. This specimen comes from a study of OX40 agonist ivuxolimab in advanced cancers. The wider study: Ivuxolimab is a fully human IgG2 antibody that activates OX40 (CD134). Whole-study findings and limits: Partial responders receiving 0.1-3.0 mg/kg showed among the lowest clonal expansion.

Sequencing used immunoSEQ multiplex PCR; TCRdb keeps in-frame clones, though not all of them. The sample holds more than 85,000 clones, about 90% seen once. Trimming removed 2 bases at V and 4 bases at J, with 13 bases between. CDR1 SGHDT and CDR2 YYEEEE come from the germline V gene. This CDR3 spans 15 amino acids. Sequenced material: CD4+ or CD8+ T cells sorted from blood, taken in a trial of the OX40 agonist ivuxolimab. The rearrangement joins TRBV5-6 to TRBJ1-5, with D possibly being TRBD1 (5 bases). This receptor was identified in an adult with an advanced solid tumor such as melanoma, head and neck, liver or kidney cancer. The CDR3: CASSLFSTGNQPQHF. The CDR3 DNA is TGTGCCAGCAGCTTATTTAGTACAGGAAATCAGCCCCAGCATTTT.